This T cell receptor beta chain comes out of a study of immune heterogeneity within non-small cell lung tumors. General study findings and limits: Site-unique high-frequency clones occurred alongside identical dominant CDR3 beta clonotypes that recurred across tumor sites within a patient.

The V end was cut by 7 bases, the J end by 0 bases, with 12 bases between. This CDR3 is built from 14 residues. Germline lookup yields CDR1 LNHDA and CDR2 SQIVND (reference sequence). A note on this clonotype: Its antigen is not identified.

Samples each supplied approximately 0.55 ug of bulk tumor genomic DNA as template. Several biopsies were spaced far apart within each primary tumor and obtained as surgery took place. Patients with untreated, newly diagnosed non-small cell lung cancer underwent curative surgery. Multiplex PCR with 32 V and 13 J primers amplified TCR beta CDR3. TCRdb fed the multiplex PCR reads into MiXCR, producing one record per CDR3 protein. The sample contains some 21,000 distinct CDR3 sequences, more than 25% of which appear only once. Sequencing used lung tumor tissue. The chain carries TRBV19 and TRBJ1-1; D gene ambiguous. This TCR was sampled from a man in his forties with non-small cell lung cancer. CDR3 DNA sequence: TGTGCCAGTATCTCTAGCGATTTGAACACTGAAGCTTTCTTT. The encoded protein is CASISSDLNTEAFF.